The entry below gives a single T cell receptor beta chain sequence along with its context. Its target is unknown. These data come from a study of cytomegalovirus exposure and HLA in healthy donors. For the study at large: A later analysis reported the same platform for the roughly 110 validation repertoires and the approximately 700 first-cohort repertoires. Study outcomes and limitations: Altogether, 150 to 200 TCR beta chains were recorded as cytomegalovirus-associated. It was reportedly the case that the classifier diagnosed cytomegalovirus status with high specificity and sensitivity.

The data were produced by immunoSEQ multiplex PCR, yet TCRdb's version contains in-frame clones alone and is incomplete. The table records about 130,000 clones, about 94% of them present only once. The donors were in the roughly 120-subject validation cohort; that cohort was separate from the roughly 660-subject first cohort. The TCR originated in a man aged 18 to 30 in good health and CMV-seropositive. The sample comprised PBMCs.

The CDR3 here is CASTQYLANYGYTF. CDR3 coding DNA: TGTGCCAGTACCCAGTACCTAGCTAACTATGGCTACACCTTC. The chain employs TRBV19 and TRBJ1-2; D remains ambiguous. The CDR3 consists of 14 residues. With 7 bases removed from V and 0 bases from J, the gap between germline ends came to 12 bases. CDR1 is LNHDA, CDR2 SQIVND, per germline (reference sequence).